This TCR beta chain was identified during a study of blood T cell repertoires in COVID-19. Only in-frame clones appear in the TCRdb table, and some are missing; sequencing was by immunoSEQ multiplex PCR. The sample consists of 300,000 to 400,000 clones, around nine tenths of them appearing once. Germline V gene lookup returns CDR1 SGHDT and CDR2 YYEEEE. The CDR3 length is 16 residues. Losses at the gene ends were 0 bases for V and 0 bases for J; bases not matched to a gene: 3. Input material: PBMCs or T cells enriched from blood (not recorded which). The chain combines TRBV5-6 with TRBJ1-3; the match to TRBD1 covers 7 bases. This clonotype was sampled from a woman aged 30 to 39 with acute COVID-19. The CDR3 reads CASSLVDRNSGNTIYF. CDR3 coding DNA: TGTGCCAGCAGCTTGGTGGACAGGAACTCTGGAAACACCATATATTTT.